This T cell receptor (beta chain) was recovered during a study of immune evolution from preneoplasia to lung adenocarcinoma. Whole-study results and caveats: Later-stage lesions seemingly showed higher T cell density and diversity than normal lung.

The CDR3 length is 14 residues. V was pared by 1 base and J by 0 bases, with 4 bases between. Germline CDR1 MNHNS, CDR2 SASEGT. Assay used: immunoSEQ multiplex PCR; TCRdb lists only in-frame clones, some missing. The sample includes some 10,000 clones, around 75% of them seen just once. Macro-dissection enriched premalignant or tumor cells before nucleic acid extraction. Comment on this clone: As yet, its antigen is unknown. Other DNA sequences in this sample translate to the same CDR3.

The V call is TRBV6-1, the J call TRBJ2-4; D is unclear. The material sequenced was FFPE minimally invasive lung adenocarcinoma tissue. This TCR derives from a donor older than 65 with lung adenocarcinoma. CDR3 region: CASSEGVAKNIQYF. The CDR3 DNA follows: TGTGCCAGCAGTGAAGGAGTAGCCAAAAACATTCAGTACTTC.